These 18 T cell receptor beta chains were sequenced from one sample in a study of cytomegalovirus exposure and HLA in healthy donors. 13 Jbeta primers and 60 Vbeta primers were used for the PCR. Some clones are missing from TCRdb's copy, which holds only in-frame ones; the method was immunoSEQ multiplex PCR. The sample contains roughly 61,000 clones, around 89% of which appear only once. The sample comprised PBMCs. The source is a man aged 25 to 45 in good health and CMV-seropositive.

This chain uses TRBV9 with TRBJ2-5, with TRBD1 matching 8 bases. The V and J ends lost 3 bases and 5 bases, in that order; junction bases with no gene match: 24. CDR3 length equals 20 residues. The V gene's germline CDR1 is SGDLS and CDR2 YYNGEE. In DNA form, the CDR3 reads TGTGCCAGCAGCGCGACGACAGGGGATGTTGGGGGGAGAAGCACGGAGACCCAGTACTTC. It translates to CASSATTGDVGGRSTETQYF.

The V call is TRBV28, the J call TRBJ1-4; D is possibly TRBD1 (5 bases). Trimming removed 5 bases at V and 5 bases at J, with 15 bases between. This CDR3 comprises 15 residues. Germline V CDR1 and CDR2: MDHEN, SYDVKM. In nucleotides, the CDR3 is TGTGCCAGCAGTCCAACTGGGGCAGACAATGAAAAACTGTTTTTT. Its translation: CASSPTGADNEKLFF.

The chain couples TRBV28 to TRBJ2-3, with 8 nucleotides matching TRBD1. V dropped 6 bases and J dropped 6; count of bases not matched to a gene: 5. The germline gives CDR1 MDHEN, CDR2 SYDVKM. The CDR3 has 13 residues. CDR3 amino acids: CASSRQGRDTQYF. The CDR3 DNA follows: TGTGCCAGCAGCCGACAGGGGAGGGATACGCAGTATTTT.

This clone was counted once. CDR3 DNA sequence: TGTGCCAGCAGTTACGAGTCTAGTGAAAACGAGCAGTACTTC. It specifies CASSYESSENEQYF. The chain combines TRBV6-6 with TRBJ2-7, with D unclear. With 2 bases removed from V and 5 bases from J, the gap between germline ends came to 13 bases. Germline values: CDR1 MNHNY, CDR2 SVGAGI (reference sequence). The CDR3 is made up of 14 amino acids.

The CDR3 is CASSFQPTGTGEETQYF. DNA of the CDR3: TGCGCCAGCAGCTTTCAGCCCACCGGGACAGGGGAAGAGACCCAGTACTTC. The V and J genes are TRBV5-1 and TRBJ2-5; TRBD1 matches 10 bases. The V and J ends lost 2 bases and 3 bases, in that order; junction bases with no gene match: 10. The V gene's germline CDR1 is SGHRS and CDR2 YFSETQ. The CDR3 sequence is 17 residues long.

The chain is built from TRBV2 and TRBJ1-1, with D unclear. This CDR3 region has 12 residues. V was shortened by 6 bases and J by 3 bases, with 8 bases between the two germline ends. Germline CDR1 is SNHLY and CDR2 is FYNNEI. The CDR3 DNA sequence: TGTGCCAGCAGAGACACCGACACTGAAGCTTTCTTT. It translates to CASRDTDTEAFF.

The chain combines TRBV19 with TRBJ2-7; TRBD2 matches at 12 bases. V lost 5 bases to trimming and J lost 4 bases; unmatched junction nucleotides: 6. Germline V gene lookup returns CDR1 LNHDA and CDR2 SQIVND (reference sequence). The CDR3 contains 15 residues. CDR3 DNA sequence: TGTGCCAGTAGTTCCGGACTAGCGGGACTTTACGAGCAGTACTTC. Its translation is CASSSGLAGLYEQYF.

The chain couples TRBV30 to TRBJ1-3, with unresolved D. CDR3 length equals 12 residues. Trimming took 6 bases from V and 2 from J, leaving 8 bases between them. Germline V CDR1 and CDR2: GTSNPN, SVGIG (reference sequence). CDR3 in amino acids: CACYRAGNTIYF. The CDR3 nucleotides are TGTGCCTGTTACAGAGCTGGAAACACCATATATTTT.

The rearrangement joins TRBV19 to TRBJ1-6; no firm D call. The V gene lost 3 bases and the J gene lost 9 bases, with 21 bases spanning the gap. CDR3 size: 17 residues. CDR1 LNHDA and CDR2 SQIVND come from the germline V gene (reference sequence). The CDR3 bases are TGTGCCAGTAGTATTGGGGTTCTAGGAGGAGGCAGTTCACCCCTCCACTTT. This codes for CASSIGVLGGGSSPLHF.

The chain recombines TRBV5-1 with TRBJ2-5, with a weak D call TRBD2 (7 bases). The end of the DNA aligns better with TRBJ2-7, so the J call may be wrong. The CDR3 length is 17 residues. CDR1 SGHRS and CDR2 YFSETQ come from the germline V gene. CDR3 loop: CASSKGGLAEESYEQYF. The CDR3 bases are TGCGCCAGCAGCAAAGGGGGGCTAGCGGAAGAATCCTACGAGCAGTACTTC.

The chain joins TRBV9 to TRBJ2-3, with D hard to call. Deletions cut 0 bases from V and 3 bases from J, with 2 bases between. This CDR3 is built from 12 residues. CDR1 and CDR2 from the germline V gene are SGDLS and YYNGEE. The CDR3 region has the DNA TGTGCCAGCAGCGTAGCTACAGATACGCAGTATTTT. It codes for CASSVATDTQYF. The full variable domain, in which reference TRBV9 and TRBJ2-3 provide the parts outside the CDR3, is DSGVTQTPKHLITATGQRVTLRCSPRSGDLSVYWYQQSLDQGLQFLIQYYNGEERAKGNILERFSAQQFPDLHSELNLSSLELGDSALYFCASSVATDTQYFGPGTRLTVL.

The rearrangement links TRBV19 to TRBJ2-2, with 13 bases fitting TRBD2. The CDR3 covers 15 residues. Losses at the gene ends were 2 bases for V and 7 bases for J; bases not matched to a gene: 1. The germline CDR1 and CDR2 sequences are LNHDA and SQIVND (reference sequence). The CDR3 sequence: CASSITSGRDGELFF. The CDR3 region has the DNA TGTGCCAGTAGTATAACTAGCGGGAGGGACGGGGAGCTGTTTTTT.

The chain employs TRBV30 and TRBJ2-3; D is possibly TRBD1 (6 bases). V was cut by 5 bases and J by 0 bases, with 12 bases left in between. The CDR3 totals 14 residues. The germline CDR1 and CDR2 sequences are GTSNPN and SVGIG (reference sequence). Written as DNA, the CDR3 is TGTGCCTGGGTAACAGGGCAGAGCACAGATACGCAGTATTTT. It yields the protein CAWVTGQSTDTQYF.

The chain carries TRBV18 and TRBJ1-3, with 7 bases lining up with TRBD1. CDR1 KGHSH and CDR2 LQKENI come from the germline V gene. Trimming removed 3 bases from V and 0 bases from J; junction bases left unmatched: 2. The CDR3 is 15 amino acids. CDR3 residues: CASSPGQLSGNTIYF. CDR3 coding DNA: TGTGCCAGCTCACCGGGACAGCTCTCTGGAAACACCATATATTTT.

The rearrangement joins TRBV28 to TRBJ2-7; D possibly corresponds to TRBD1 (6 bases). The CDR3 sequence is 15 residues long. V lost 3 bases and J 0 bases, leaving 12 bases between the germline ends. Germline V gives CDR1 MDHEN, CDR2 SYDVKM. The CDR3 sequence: CASSFYRGSSYEQYF. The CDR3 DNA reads TGTGCCAGCAGTTTTTATAGGGGGAGCTCCTACGAGCAGTACTTC.

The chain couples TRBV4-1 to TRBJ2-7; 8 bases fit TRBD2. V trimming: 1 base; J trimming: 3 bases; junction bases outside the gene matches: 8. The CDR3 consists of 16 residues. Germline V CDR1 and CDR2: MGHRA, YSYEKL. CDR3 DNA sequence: TGCGCCAGCAGCCAAGCTGGTGGCGGGGGGAACTACGAGCAGTACTTC. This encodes CASSQAGGGGNYEQYF.

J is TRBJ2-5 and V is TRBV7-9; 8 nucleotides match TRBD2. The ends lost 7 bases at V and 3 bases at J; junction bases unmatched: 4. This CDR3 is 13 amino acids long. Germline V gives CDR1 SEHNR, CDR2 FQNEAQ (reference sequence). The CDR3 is CASTFGGEETQYF. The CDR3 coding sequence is TGTGCCAGCACCTTCGGGGGGGAAGAGACCCAGTACTTC.

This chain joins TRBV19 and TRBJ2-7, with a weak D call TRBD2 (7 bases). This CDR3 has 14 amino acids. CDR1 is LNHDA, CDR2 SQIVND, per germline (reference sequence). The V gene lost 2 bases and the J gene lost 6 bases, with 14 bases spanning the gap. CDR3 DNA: TGTGCCAGTAGTATAAACATCGCGGGGGCCGAGCAGTACTTC. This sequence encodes CASSINIAGAEQYF.